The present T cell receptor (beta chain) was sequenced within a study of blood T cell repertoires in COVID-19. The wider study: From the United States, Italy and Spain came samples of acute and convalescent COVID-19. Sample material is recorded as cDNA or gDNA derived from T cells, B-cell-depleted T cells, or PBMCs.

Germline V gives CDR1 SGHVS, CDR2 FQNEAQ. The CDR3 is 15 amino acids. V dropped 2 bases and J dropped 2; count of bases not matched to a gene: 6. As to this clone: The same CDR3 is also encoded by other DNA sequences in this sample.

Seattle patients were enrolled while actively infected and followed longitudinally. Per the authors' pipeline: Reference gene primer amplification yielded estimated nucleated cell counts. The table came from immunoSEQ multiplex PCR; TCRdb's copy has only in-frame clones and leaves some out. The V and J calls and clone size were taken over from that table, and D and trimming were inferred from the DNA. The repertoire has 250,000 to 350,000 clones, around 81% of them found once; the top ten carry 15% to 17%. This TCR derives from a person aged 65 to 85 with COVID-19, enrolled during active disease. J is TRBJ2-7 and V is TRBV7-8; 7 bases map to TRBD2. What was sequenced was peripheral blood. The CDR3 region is CASSLRASGAYEQYF. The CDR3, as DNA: TGTGCCAGCAGCTTACGGGCTAGCGGAGCCTACGAGCAGTACTTC.